The 24 T cell receptor beta chains presented below share a single source sample, sequenced in a study of human T cells and chemical hapten exposure. Time point indicated: patch test 1, 2 weeks after DPC sensitization. The treatment here: therapeutic diphenylcyclopropenone sensitization with weekly scalp DPC. Total RNA was isolated from unfractionated whole blood. TCRdb reanalysed the RACE reads using MiXCR and keeps one entry per CDR3 protein. The data contain about 37,000 distinct CDR3 sequences, around 6.4% of them singletons. This specimen consisted of whole blood, obtained in connection with sensitization to the hapten diphenylcyclopropenone (DPC). The receptors were gathered from a woman in her thirties with alopecia areata. Some clones in this sample may be carry-over from other donors' samples.

This clonotype showed up many times. The chain uses TRBV7-2 and TRBJ1-6; D is perhaps TRBD1 (5 bases). CDR3 length: 13 residues. The germline gives CDR1 SGHTA, CDR2 FQGNSA. V was trimmed by 5 bases and J by 14 bases, leaving 16 bases between them. The CDR3 bases are TGTGCCAGCAGCACAGCCTTAAGGGGTACCCTCCACTTT. It is translated as CASSTALRGTLHF.

A few counts support this clonotype. The gene calls are TRBV12-3 or TRBV12-4 and TRBJ2-3; TRBD2 matches at 7 bases. The CDR3 loop spans 15 amino acids. The V gene end was trimmed by 3 bases and the J gene end by 4 bases; junction bases not matched to a gene: 7. In nucleotides, the CDR3 is TGTGCCAGCAGTTTTGGTCCAGCGGGGCCAGATACGCAGTATTTT. Its translation: CASSFGPAGPDTQYF.

The rearrangement links TRBV2 to TRBJ2-1; 9 positions match TRBD2. This CDR3 comprises 13 residues. V lost 8 bases and J lost 10; bases outside the gene matches: 9. CDR1 and CDR2 from the germline V gene are SNHLY and FYNNEI. As DNA, the CDR3 is TGTGCCAGCTTAGGTAGCGGGGGCCGAGAGCAGTTCTTC. This gives the protein CASLGSGGREQFF.

This clonotype was observed at least ten times. The chain joins TRBV20-1 to TRBJ2-3; 13 positions agree with TRBD2. The ends lost 0 bases at V and 5 bases at J; junction bases unmatched: 11. This CDR3 spans 18 amino acids. Germline assignment: CDR1 DFQATT and CDR2 SNEGSKA (reference sequence). CDR3 DNA sequence: TGCAGTGCTAGAGATCTCTCGGGACTAGCGGGGACTCAAGATACGCAGTATTTT. It encodes CSARDLSGLAGTQDTQYF.

The chain carries TRBV4-1 and TRBJ2-3; no firm D call. In germline, CDR1 is MGHRA, CDR2 YSYEKL. The CDR3 covers 14 residues. The ends were cut back, 3 bases at V and 4 bases at J, with 11 bases in the middle. In nucleotides, the CDR3 is TGCGCCAGCAGCCAGGCAACTACCGCAGATACGCAGTATTTT. This gives the protein CASSQATTADTQYF.

V is TRBV6-6 and J is TRBJ2-1; D remains ambiguous. Germline-derived CDR1 and CDR2 are MNHNY and SVGAGI (reference sequence). The V gene lost 6 bases and the J gene lost 7 bases, with 7 bases spanning the gap. This CDR3 contains 11 residues. The DNA of the CDR3 is TGTGCCAGCAGGATCGCTAATGAGCAGTTCTTC. Translated: CASRIANEQFF.

This clonotype was seen more than once but under ten times. The V call is TRBV4-3, the J call TRBJ2-3; TRBD2 might be the D (6 bases). The V gene's germline CDR1 is LGHNA and CDR2 YSLEER. This CDR3 is 18 amino acids long. V was trimmed by 0 bases and J by 0 bases, leaving 16 bases between them. The CDR3 DNA sequence: TGCGCCAGCAGCCAAGAAAAAGCGGGCGGGGCTAGCACAGATACGCAGTATTTT. This encodes CASSQEKAGGASTDTQYF.

In this sample, this clonotype turned up a few times. V is TRBV27 and J is TRBJ1-2; 8 positions match TRBD1. V lost 3 bases, J lost 4 bases, and 10 bases stayed unmatched. Germline V gene lookup returns CDR1 MNHEY and CDR2 SMNVEV (reference sequence). The CDR3 runs 16 residues. The DNA of the CDR3 is TGTGCCAGCAGTTTCTCCGGACAGGGCAGTACCTATGGCTACACCTTC. Protein sequence: CASSFSGQGSTYGYTF.

Ten or more counts support this clonotype. The CDR3 is CASSHGEPPDTQYF. For the CDR3, the DNA is TGTGCCAGCAGCCACGGGGAGCCCCCAGATACGCAGTATTTT. V usage is TRBV5-5 and J usage is TRBJ2-3, with a weak D call TRBD2 (5 bases). V dropped 4 bases and J dropped 4 bases, with 13 bases sitting between them. Germline V CDR1 and CDR2: SGHKS, YYEKEE (reference sequence). The CDR3 has 14 amino acids.

V usage is TRBV5-6 and J usage is TRBJ1-2; D is possibly TRBD1 (6 bases). CDR1 SGHDT and CDR2 YYEEEE come from the germline V gene. Trimming shortened V by 3 bases and J by 7 bases, and 13 bases separated the two germline ends. The CDR3 consists of 13 residues. This CDR3 reads CASSYSGVGGYTF. As DNA, the CDR3 is TGTGCCAGCAGCTATTCAGGGGTTGGTGGCTACACCTTC.

This clonotype occurred a few times. V gene TRBV5-5 combines with J gene TRBJ1-6, with D possibly TRBD1 on 6 matching bases. This CDR3 contains 17 residues. Germline V gene lookup returns CDR1 SGHKS and CDR2 YYEKEE (reference sequence). Trimming shortened V by 0 bases and J by 4 bases, and 14 bases separated the two germline ends. The CDR3: CASSLDGGAEYNSPLHF. The CDR3 DNA reads as TGTGCCAGCAGCTTGGATGGGGGCGCGGAGTATAATTCACCCCTCCACTTT.

This clonotype occurred many times. V gene TRBV6-6 combines with J gene TRBJ1-2, with TRBD1 as a possible D gene (6 bases). CDR3 size: 12 residues. Trimming shortened V by 7 bases and J by 4 bases, and 10 bases separated the two germline ends. The germline V gene has CDR1 MNHNY and CDR2 SVGAGI (reference sequence). The CDR3: CASKLQGYGYTF. CDR3 DNA: TGTGCCAGCAAACTACAGGGCTATGGCTACACCTTC.

The table lists this clonotype with a few counts. The chain links TRBV7-2 to TRBJ1-6; D not resolved. Germline V CDR1 and CDR2: SGHTA, FQGNSA. The length of the CDR3 is 16 residues. Trimming stripped 0 bases from V and 8 bases from J, with 14 bases between. CDR3 region: CASSLAQSLRDSPLHF. CDR3 DNA: TGTGCCAGCAGCTTAGCACAGAGCCTTAGAGATTCACCCCTCCACTTT.

Ten or more counts support this clonotype. J is TRBJ2-3 and V is TRBV7-2; no clear D. Germline assignment: CDR1 SGHTA and CDR2 FQGNSA. This CDR3 contains 15 residues. The V end lost 4 bases, the J end lost 2 bases, and 13 bases lay between the germline ends. The CDR3 spells CASSSPRPNTDTQYF. The CDR3 nucleotides read TGTGCCAGCAGCTCCCCGCGACCGAACACAGATACGCAGTATTTT.

The rearrangement uses TRBV5-4 and TRBJ1-1; D gene unclear. Trimming cost V 2 bases and J 1 base, with 9 bases left between them. The CDR3 has 14 amino acids. The germline V gene encodes CDR1 SGHNT and CDR2 YYREEE (reference sequence). The CDR3 region is CASSLPVGNTEAFF. CDR3 sequence (DNA): TGTGCCAGCAGCTTACCAGTCGGGAACACTGAAGCTTTCTTT.

This clonotype was observed many times. The rearrangement uses TRBV7-8 and TRBJ2-5; the D is unclear. Trimming removed 5 bases at V and 5 bases at J, with 15 bases between. CDR1 and CDR2 from the germline V gene are SGHVS and FQNEAQ. The CDR3 runs to 14 residues. CDR3 protein: CASSPGPHGETQYF. The DNA for the CDR3 is TGTGCCAGCAGCCCTGGACCTCATGGGGAGACCCAGTACTTC.

CDR3 protein: CASSARDPNVPGELFF. CDR3 DNA sequence: TGTGCCAGCAGCGCTCGGGACCCAAATGTTCCCGGGGAGCTGTTTTTT. This chain uses TRBV9 with TRBJ2-2, with D perhaps being TRBD1 or TRBD2 (5 bases each). The CDR3 has 16 amino acids. V was pared by 3 bases and J by 6 bases, with 18 bases between. CDR1 and CDR2 (germline): SGDLS, YYNGEE. The full variable domain, in which reference TRBV9 and TRBJ2-2 provide the parts outside the CDR3, is DSGVTQTPKHLITATGQRVTLRCSPRSGDLSVYWYQQSLDQGLQFLIQYYNGEERAKGNILERFSAQQFPDLHSELNLSSLELGDSALYFCASSARDPNVPGELFFGEGSRLTVL.

This clonotype was found a few times. The genes are TRBV4-3 and TRBJ1-1, with no clear D. The V end was cut by 0 bases, the J end by 1 base, with 6 bases between. CDR3 length equals 14 residues. Germline lookup yields CDR1 LGHNA and CDR2 YSLEER. Here the CDR3 reads CASSQEVANTEAFF. The CDR3 DNA reads TGCGCCAGCAGCCAAGAGGTAGCGAACACTGAAGCTTTCTTT.

This clonotype was counted at least ten times. The V call is TRBV29-1, the J call TRBJ2-2; TRBD2 is a possible D gene (6 bases). V was pared by 4 bases and J by 4 bases, with 13 bases between. Germline CDR1 is SQVTM and CDR2 is ANQGSEA. The CDR3 covers 14 residues. CDR3 coding DNA: TGCAGCGTTGGAAGCGGGCACGGCACCGGGGAGCTGTTTTTT. Translation: CSVGSGHGTGELFF.

This clonotype showed up just a few times. The V call is TRBV28, the J call TRBJ2-7; tentatively, D is TRBD1 (5 bases). CDR3 length: 11 residues. Germline-derived CDR1 and CDR2 are MDHEN and SYDVKM. V lost 10 bases, J lost 1 base, and 8 bases lay in between. CDR3 amino acids: CATTVSYEQYF. The CDR3 DNA is TGTGCCACGACAGTTTCCTACGAGCAGTACTTC.

There are a few counts of this clonotype. The chain employs TRBV7-6 and TRBJ2-2, with D uncertain. From germline, CDR1 is SGHVS and CDR2 FNYEAQ. Trimming took off 5 bases at V and 4 bases at J, with 11 bases between the two ends. The CDR3 contains 14 residues. The CDR3 reads CASSLTFSTGELFF. Written as DNA, the CDR3 is TGTGCCAGCAGCCTGACATTCAGCACCGGGGAGCTGTTTTTT.

This chain joins TRBV7-6 and TRBJ2-2; TRBD1 might be the D (5 bases). Germline V gene data show CDR1 as SGHVS and CDR2 as FNYEAQ. The V gene lost 1 base and the J gene lost 12 bases, with 15 bases spanning the gap. The length of the CDR3 is 14 residues. CDR3 amino acids: CASSLDQGMRKLFF. The CDR3, as DNA: TGTGCCAGCAGCTTAGACCAGGGTATGAGGAAGCTGTTTTTT.

At least ten counts were recorded for this clonotype. The chain links TRBV9 to TRBJ2-3, with 12 bases fitting TRBD2. The CDR3 length is 18 residues. Germline V gives CDR1 SGDLS, CDR2 YYNGEE. Trimming cost V 4 bases and J 2 bases; bases outside gene matches: 11. CDR3 in DNA: TGTGCCAGCAGCCCATCCCGCCTAGCGGGGGGGCCCACAGATACGCAGTATTTT. It translates to CASSPSRLAGGPTDTQYF.

This clonotype was seen only a few times. CDR3 bases: TGTGCCAGCAGCTTAGAAGGACTGGGGGAGACCCAGTACTTC. Protein sequence: CASSLEGLGETQYF. This chain connects TRBV11-2 to TRBJ2-5; D might be TRBD2 (5 bases). The CDR3 is 14 residues long. V lost 0 bases to trimming and J lost 5 bases, with 10 bases between them. The germline V gene encodes CDR1 SGHAT and CDR2 FQNNGV.